Included here is one TCR beta chain sequence, with context. This sample stems from a study of blood T cell repertoires in COVID-19. Study-level background: Samples representing acute and convalescent COVID-19 were sourced from the United States, Italy and Spain. The cDNA or gDNA used as material had been derived from T cells, B-cell-depleted T cells, or PBMCs.

Per the original data handling: By means of reference gene primer amplification, nucleated cell counts were estimated. The method was immunoSEQ multiplex PCR; TCRdb's version includes in-frame clones alone and lacks a portion of them. V and J calls and clone size are as listed in that table; D and trimming were resolved from the DNA. Of roughly 34,000 clones in the sample, 85% were seen once. The CDR3 spans 14 residues. The V end was cut by 7 bases, the J end by 0 bases, with 9 bases between. CDR1 is SEHNR, CDR2 FQNEAQ, per germline (reference sequence). The source is a man of 80 years or more with active COVID-19. The chain couples TRBV7-9 to TRBJ1-4; D uncertain. Sequences were obtained from peripheral blood. The CDR3 region is CASTQVATNEKLFF. In nucleotides, the CDR3 is TGTGCCAGCACCCAGGTTGCAACTAATGAAAAACTGTTTTTT.